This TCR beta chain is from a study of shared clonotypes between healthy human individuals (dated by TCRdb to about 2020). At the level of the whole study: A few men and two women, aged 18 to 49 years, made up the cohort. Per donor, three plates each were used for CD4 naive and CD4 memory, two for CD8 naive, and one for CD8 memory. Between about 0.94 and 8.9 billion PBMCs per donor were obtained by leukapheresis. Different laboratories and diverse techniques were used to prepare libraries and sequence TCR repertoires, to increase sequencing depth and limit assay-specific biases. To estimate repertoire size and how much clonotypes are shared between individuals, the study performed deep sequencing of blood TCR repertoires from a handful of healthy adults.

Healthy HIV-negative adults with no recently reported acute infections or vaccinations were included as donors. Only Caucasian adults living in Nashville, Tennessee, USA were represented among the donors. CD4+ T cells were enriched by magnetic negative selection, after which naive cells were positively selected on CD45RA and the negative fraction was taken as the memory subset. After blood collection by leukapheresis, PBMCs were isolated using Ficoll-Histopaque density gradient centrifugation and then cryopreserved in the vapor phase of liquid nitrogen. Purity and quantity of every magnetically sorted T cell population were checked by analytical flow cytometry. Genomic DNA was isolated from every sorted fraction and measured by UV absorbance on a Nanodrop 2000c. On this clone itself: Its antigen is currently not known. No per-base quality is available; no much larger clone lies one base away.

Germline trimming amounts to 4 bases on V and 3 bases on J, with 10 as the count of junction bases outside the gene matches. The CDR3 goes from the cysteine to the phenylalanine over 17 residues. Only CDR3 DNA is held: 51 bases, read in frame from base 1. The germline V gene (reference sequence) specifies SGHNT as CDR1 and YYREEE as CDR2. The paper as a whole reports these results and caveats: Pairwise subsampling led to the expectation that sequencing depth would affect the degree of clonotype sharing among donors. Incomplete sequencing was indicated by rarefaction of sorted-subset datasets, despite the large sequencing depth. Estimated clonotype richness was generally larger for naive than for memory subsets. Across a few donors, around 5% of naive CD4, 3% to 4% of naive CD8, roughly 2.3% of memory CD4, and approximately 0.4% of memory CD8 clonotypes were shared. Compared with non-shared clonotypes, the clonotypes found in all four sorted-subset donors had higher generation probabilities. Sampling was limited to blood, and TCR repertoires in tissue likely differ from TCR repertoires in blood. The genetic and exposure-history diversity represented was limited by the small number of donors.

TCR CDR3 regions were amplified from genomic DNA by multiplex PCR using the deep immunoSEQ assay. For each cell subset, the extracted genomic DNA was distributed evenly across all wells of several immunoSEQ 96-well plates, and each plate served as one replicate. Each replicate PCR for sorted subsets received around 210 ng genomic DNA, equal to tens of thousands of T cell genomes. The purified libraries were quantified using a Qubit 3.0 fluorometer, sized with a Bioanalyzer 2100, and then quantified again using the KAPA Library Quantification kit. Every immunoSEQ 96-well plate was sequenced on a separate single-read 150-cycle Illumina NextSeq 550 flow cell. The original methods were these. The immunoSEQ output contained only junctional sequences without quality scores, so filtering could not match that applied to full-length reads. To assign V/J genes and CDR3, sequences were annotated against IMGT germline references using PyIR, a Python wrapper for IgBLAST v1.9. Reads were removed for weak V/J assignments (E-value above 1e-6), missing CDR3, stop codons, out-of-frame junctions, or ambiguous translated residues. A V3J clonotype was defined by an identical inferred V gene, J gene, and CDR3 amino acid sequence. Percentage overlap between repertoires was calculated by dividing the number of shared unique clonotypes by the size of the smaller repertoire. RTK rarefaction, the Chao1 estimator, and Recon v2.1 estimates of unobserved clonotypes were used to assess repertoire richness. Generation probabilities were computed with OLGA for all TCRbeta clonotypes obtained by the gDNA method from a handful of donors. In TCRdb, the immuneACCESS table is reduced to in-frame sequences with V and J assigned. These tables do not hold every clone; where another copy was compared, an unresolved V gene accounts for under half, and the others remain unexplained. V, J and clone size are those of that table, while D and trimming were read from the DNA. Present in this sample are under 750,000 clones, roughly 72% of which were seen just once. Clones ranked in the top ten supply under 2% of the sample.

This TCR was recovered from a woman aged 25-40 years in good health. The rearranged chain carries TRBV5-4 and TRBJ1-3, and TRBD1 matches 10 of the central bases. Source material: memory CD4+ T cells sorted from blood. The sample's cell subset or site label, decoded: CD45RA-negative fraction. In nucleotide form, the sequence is TGTGCCAGCAGCATGACAGGGGGCTTGTTATATGGAAACACCATATATTTT. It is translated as CASSMTGGLLYGNTIYF.